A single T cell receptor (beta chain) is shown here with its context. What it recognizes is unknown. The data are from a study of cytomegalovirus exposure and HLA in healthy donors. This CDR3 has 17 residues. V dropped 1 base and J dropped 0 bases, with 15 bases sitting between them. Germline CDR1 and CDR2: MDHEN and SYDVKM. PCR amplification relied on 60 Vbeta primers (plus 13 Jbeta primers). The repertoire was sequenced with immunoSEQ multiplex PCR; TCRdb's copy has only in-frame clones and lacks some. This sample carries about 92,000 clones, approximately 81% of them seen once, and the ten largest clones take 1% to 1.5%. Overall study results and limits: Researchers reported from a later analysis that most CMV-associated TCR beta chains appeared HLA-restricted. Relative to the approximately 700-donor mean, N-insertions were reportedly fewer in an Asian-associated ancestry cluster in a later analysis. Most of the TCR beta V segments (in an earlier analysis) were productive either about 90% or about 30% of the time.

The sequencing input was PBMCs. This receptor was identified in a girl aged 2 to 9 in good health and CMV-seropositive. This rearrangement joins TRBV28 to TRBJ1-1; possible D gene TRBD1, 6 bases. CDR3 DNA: TGTGCCAGCAGTTTATTGGTCACTGGGACAATGAACACTGAAGCTTTCTTT. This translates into CASSLLVTGTMNTEAFF.